One sample yielded the 32 T cell receptor beta chains listed below, sequenced in a study of shared T cell receptors in the human thymus. Repertoires were generated with immunoSEQ multiplex PCR, while TCRdb's copy carries only in-frame clones and drops some. The data hold about 380,000 clones, with approximately 95% observed a single time. What was sequenced was thymocytes. The receptors were gathered from a human donor.

The chain recombines TRBV7-2 with TRBJ2-5, with D tentatively TRBD1 (5 bases). The V end lost 3 bases, the J end lost 1 base, and 12 bases lay between the germline ends. CDR3 length equals 15 residues. Germline assignment: CDR1 SGHTA and CDR2 FQGNSA. For the CDR3, the DNA is TGTGCCAGCAGCTTCACAGGTGGGGCCCAAGAGACCCAGTACTTC. This translates into CASSFTGGAQETQYF.

This clone was seen a few times. The rearrangement joins TRBV2 to TRBJ1-5, with a tentative D call TRBD1 (5 bases). CDR3 size: 16 residues. V lost 5 bases, J lost 0 bases, and 14 bases lay in between. The germline CDR1 and CDR2 sequences are SNHLY and FYNNEI. DNA for the CDR3: TGTGCCAGCAGTCGAGACAGCCAGTATAGCAATCAGCCCCAGCATTTT. Residues: CASSRDSQYSNQPQHF.

This chain connects TRBV25-1 to TRBJ2-2; 7 positions agree with TRBD1. This CDR3 comprises 16 residues. V gave up 6 bases and J gave up 8 bases; unmatched junction bases: 15. Germline V gene lookup returns CDR1 MGHDK and CDR2 SYGVNS. CDR3 loop: CASSSDRALRKGELFF. The CDR3, as DNA: TGTGCCAGCAGCTCAGACAGGGCACTGAGGAAAGGGGAGCTGTTTTTT.

This chain links TRBV5-6 with TRBJ2-1, with a possible D match to TRBD1 (5 bases). Germline CDR1 and CDR2: SGHDT and YYEEEE. Trimming shortened V by 4 bases and J by 0 bases, and 14 bases separated the two germline ends. CDR3 size: 16 residues. The CDR3 region has the DNA TGTGCCAGCAGCCTCAAAGGGGCCTACTCCTACAATGAGCAGTTCTTC. It encodes CASSLKGAYSYNEQFF.

The chain uses TRBV28 and TRBJ2-7; 11 positions agree with TRBD2. V trimming: 8 bases; J trimming: 0 bases; junction bases outside the gene matches: 9. The germline V gene encodes CDR1 MDHEN and CDR2 SYDVKM. This CDR3 has 16 residues. The CDR3 nucleotides read TGTGCCAGCTCCGGGACTAGCGGTACGGACTCCTACGAGCAGTACTTC. It yields the protein CASSGTSGTDSYEQYF. The entire variable domain, with the rest obtained from reference TRBV28 and TRBJ2-7, is as follows: DVKVTQSSRYLVKRTGEKVFLECVQDMDHENMFWYRQDPGLGLRLIYFSYDVKMKEKGDIPEGYSVSREKKERFSLILESASTNQTSMYLCASSGTSGTDSYEQYFGPGTRLTVT.

The rearrangement links TRBV14 to TRBJ2-1; 9 nucleotides match TRBD2. This CDR3 is built from 18 residues. Germline V gene lookup returns CDR1 SGHDN and CDR2 FVKESK. J lost 0 bases, V lost 1 base, and 7 bases had no gene match. DNA of the CDR3: TGTGCCAGCAGCCAAGGGAGTAGCGGGAGTGACTCCTACAATGAGCAGTTCTTC. It is translated as CASSQGSSGSDSYNEQFF.

This clone was detected only once. This chain connects TRBV7-8 to TRBJ2-5; tentative D call: TRBD1 (8 bases). V was pared by 2 bases and J by 3 bases, with 13 bases between. Germline loops: CDR1 SGHVS, CDR2 FQNEAQ. The CDR3 runs to 15 residues. As DNA, the CDR3 is TGTGCCAGCAGCTTAAACAGGGGGAGGGAAGAGACCCAGTACTTC. Residues: CASSLNRGREETQYF.

The V call is TRBV25-1, the J call TRBJ1-4, with D unclear. Deletions cut 2 bases from V and 3 bases from J, with 16 bases between. CDR1 and CDR2 from the germline V gene are MGHDK and SYGVNS. The CDR3 length is 17 residues. The DNA for the CDR3 is TGTGCCAGCAGTGAAAAATTCCCGGTTTCAGCTAATGAAAAACTGTTTTTT. Amino acid sequence: CASSEKFPVSANEKLFF.

To note about this clone: Different DNA sequences within this sample yield the same CDR3. The chain joins TRBV7-9 to TRBJ1-5, with D uncertain. Germline V lookup: CDR1 SEHNR, CDR2 FQNEAQ (reference sequence). The CDR3 has 13 amino acids. V shed 2 bases and J shed 0 bases, with 2 bases lying between them. The DNA for the CDR3 is TGTGCCAGCAGCTTAAGTAGCAATCAGCCCCAGCATTTT. Translated, it gives CASSLSSNQPQHF.

The rearrangement joins TRBV27 to TRBJ2-7; tentatively, D is TRBD2 (6 bases). CDR1 and CDR2 (germline): MNHEY, SMNVEV (reference sequence). V was clipped by 2 bases and J by 0 bases, with 11 bases between them. The CDR3 has 15 amino acids. The CDR3 protein is CASSLLALSSYEQYF. The CDR3 DNA sequence: TGTGCCAGCAGTTTACTAGCGCTGAGCTCCTACGAGCAGTACTTC.

The chain recombines TRBV6-5 with TRBJ2-3; D could derive from TRBD1 or TRBD2 (5 bases each). This CDR3 spans 16 amino acids. V was cut by 0 bases and J by 0 bases, with 10 bases left in between. Germline assignment: CDR1 MNHEY and CDR2 SVGAGI. CDR3 loop: CASSYSSRDSTDTQYF. CDR3 DNA sequence: TGTGCCAGCAGTTACTCTAGCCGGGACAGCACAGATACGCAGTATTTT.

The gene calls are TRBV9 and TRBJ1-2, with D possibly TRBD1 on 6 matching bases. The length of the CDR3 is 15 residues. Germline V CDR1 and CDR2: SGDLS, YYNGEE. V shed 0 bases and J shed 5 bases, with 14 bases lying between them. CDR3 protein: CASSVGQGPDYGYTF. The CDR3 DNA sequence: TGTGCCAGCAGCGTAGGTCAGGGGCCGGATTATGGCTACACCTTC. The full variable domain, with the rest looked up from reference TRBV9 and TRBJ1-2, is DSGVTQTPKHLITATGQRVTLRCSPRSGDLSVYWYQQSLDQGLQFLIQYYNGEERAKGNILERFSAQQFPDLHSELNLSSLELGDSALYFCASSVGQGPDYGYTFGSGTRLTVV.

This chain links TRBV27 with TRBJ2-5, with D possibly matching TRBD1 (5 bases). Trimming shortened V by 3 bases and J by 2 bases, and 7 bases separated the two germline ends. The CDR3 length is 13 residues. Germline V gene sequence: CDR1 MNHEY, CDR2 SMNVEV (reference sequence). The chain's CDR3 is CASSFQGQETQYF. CDR3 nucleotide sequence: TGTGCCAGCAGTTTCCAGGGTCAAGAGACCCAGTACTTC.

J is TRBJ2-1 and V is TRBV29-1; TRBD2 is a possible D gene (6 bases). CDR3 length: 13 amino acids. Germline V gene sequence: CDR1 SQVTM, CDR2 ANQGSEA. Trimming took off 2 bases at V and 8 bases at J, with 13 bases between the two ends. The CDR3 loop reads CSVETRGEDEQFF. The CDR3 region has the DNA TGCAGCGTTGAAACACGTGGGGAGGATGAGCAGTTCTTC.

This sequence joins TRBV27 and TRBJ2-3, with D possibly matching TRBD2 (6 bases). CDR3 length: 14 amino acids. V lost 5 bases, J lost 4 bases, and 13 bases lay in between. CDR1 is MNHEY and CDR2 is SMNVEV in the germline V gene (reference sequence). CDR3 sequence: CASSQKGGADTQYF. CDR3 in DNA: TGTGCCAGCAGTCAGAAGGGCGGGGCAGATACGCAGTATTTT.

This clone was detected once. The CDR3 DNA is TGTGCCAGCAAAGGACAAAACACCGGGGAGCTGTTTTTT. As protein: CASKGQNTGELFF. V usage is TRBV7-9 and J usage is TRBJ2-2, with a tentative D call TRBD1 (5 bases). The CDR3 covers 13 residues. The V and J ends lost 7 bases and 2 bases respectively, with 8 bases between them. The V gene's germline CDR1 is SEHNR and CDR2 FQNEAQ (reference sequence). Variable domain in full (rest from reference TRBV7-9 and TRBJ2-2): DTGVSQNPRHKITKRGQNVTFRCDPISEHNRLYWYRQTLGQGPEFLTYFQNEAQLEKSRLLSDRFSAERPKGSFSTLEIQRTEQGDSAMYLCASKGQNTGELFFGEGSRLTVL.

The chain is built from TRBV28 and TRBJ2-3, with 11 bases identical to TRBD2. Looked up from germline, CDR1 is MDHEN and CDR2 is SYDVKM. The CDR3 extends over 14 amino acids. The V gene end was trimmed by 5 bases and the J gene end by 12 bases; junction bases not matched to a gene: 10. The DNA for the CDR3 is TGTGCCAGCAGTCTGACGGGACTAGCGGTCTCTCAGTATTTT. Its protein product is CASSLTGLAVSQYF.

The V gene is TRBV19, the J gene TRBJ2-7, with TRBD2 matching over 9 bases. Per germline, CDR1 LNHDA and CDR2 SQIVND (reference sequence). The length of the CDR3 is 15 residues. Losses at the gene ends were 1 base for V and 3 bases for J; bases not matched to a gene: 4. CDR3 sequence: CASSIATSGNYEQYF. In DNA form, the CDR3 reads TGTGCCAGTAGTATAGCGACTAGCGGTAACTACGAGCAGTACTTC.

The chain carries TRBV2 and TRBJ1-5, with 7 bases aligning to TRBD1. Germline CDR1 reads SNHLY; CDR2 reads FYNNEI. This CDR3 has 15 residues. After removal of 6 bases from V and 2 bases from J, the junction contained 7 bases not matched to a gene. This CDR3 is CASRADRERNQPQHF. For the CDR3, the DNA is TGTGCCAGCAGGGCTGACAGGGAACGCAATCAGCCCCAGCATTTT.

This chain uses TRBV5-8 with TRBJ2-3; D remains ambiguous. This CDR3 spans 15 amino acids. In germline, CDR1 is SGHTS, CDR2 YDEGEE. V shed 5 bases and J shed 1 base, with 14 bases lying between them. The CDR3: CASSYRVRGTDTQYF. In DNA, the CDR3 is TGTGCCAGCAGTTATAGGGTTCGGGGCACAGATACGCAGTATTTT.

This sequence joins TRBV9 and TRBJ2-1; D is unclear. The germline V gene encodes CDR1 SGDLS and CDR2 YYNGEE. The CDR3 has 13 residues. With 0 bases removed from V and 8 bases from J, the gap between germline ends came to 9 bases. CDR3 DNA sequence: TGTGCCAGCAGCGTAGTGATAGCCGATGAGCAGTTCTTC. Protein product: CASSVVIADEQFF.

This clone was detected once. This chain connects TRBV28 to TRBJ2-3; 7 bases are shared with TRBD2. Trimming took 11 bases from V and 1 from J; bases not matched to a gene: 3. Germline V lookup: CDR1 MDHEN, CDR2 SYDVKM. The CDR3 spans 12 residues. DNA of the CDR3: TGTGCCCTGACTAGCTGCACAGATACGCAGTATTTT. Its translation is CALTSCTDTQYF.

A single count supports this clone. This chain uses TRBV7-9 with TRBJ1-1; D is ambiguous. The CDR3 has 16 amino acids. Trimming removed 5 bases at V and 0 bases at J, with 16 bases between. From germline, CDR1 is SEHNR and CDR2 FQNEAQ (reference sequence). Here the CDR3 reads CASSRPPGQVNTEAFF. The CDR3 coding sequence is TGTGCCAGCAGCCGACCACCCGGGCAGGTGAACACTGAAGCTTTCTTT.

The V and J genes are TRBV14 and TRBJ2-7; D is perhaps TRBD2 (6 bases). The CDR3 runs to 15 residues. The V gene lost 5 bases and the J gene lost 0 bases, with 14 bases spanning the gap. Germline CDR1 is SGHDN and CDR2 is FVKESK. The CDR3 DNA reads as TGTGCCAGCAGCGCGGAGGGGAGCGACTCCTACGAGCAGTACTTC. Translating it yields CASSAEGSDSYEQYF.

Here the CDR3 DNA reads TGTGCCAGCAGCTTCTGGGTAGAGGATTACAATGAGCAGTTCTTC. Residues: CASSFWVEDYNEQFF. This rearrangement joins TRBV7-9 to TRBJ2-1; D ambiguous. The ends were cut back, 3 bases at V and 4 bases at J, with 13 bases in the middle. The CDR3 covers 15 residues. Germline CDR1 is SEHNR and CDR2 is FQNEAQ (reference sequence).

This chain links TRBV9 with TRBJ2-7, with D tentatively TRBD2 (6 bases). This CDR3 region has 16 residues. V was clipped by 0 bases and J by 3 bases, with 16 bases between them. Germline CDR1 and CDR2: SGDLS and YYNGEE. In DNA form, the CDR3 reads TGTGCCAGCAGCGTAGCAGTTTTGGGAGGCTTCTACGAGCAGTACTTC. This sequence encodes CASSVAVLGGFYEQYF.

V gene TRBV19 combines with J gene TRBJ2-1; 8 nucleotides align to TRBD2. This CDR3 has 17 amino acids. Germline CDR1 LNHDA, CDR2 SQIVND (reference sequence). V trimming: 3 bases; J trimming: 4 bases; junction bases outside the gene matches: 11. This chain's CDR3 is CASSMVQLAVAYNEQFF. DNA for the CDR3: TGTGCCAGTAGTATGGTCCAACTAGCGGTAGCTTACAATGAGCAGTTCTTC.

The chain joins TRBV18 to TRBJ2-7, with TRBD2 matching 7 bases. The CDR3 totals 15 residues. Per germline, CDR1 KGHSH and CDR2 LQKENI. Germline trimming cut 5 bases from V and 7 bases from J; bases unmatched to any gene: 14. The CDR3 spells CASSAGLADQFEQYF. CDR3 sequence (DNA): TGTGCCAGCTCAGCCGGGCTAGCGGACCAATTTGAGCAGTACTTC.

The rearrangement links TRBV5-1 to TRBJ2-3, with unresolved D. CDR3 length equals 14 residues. The germline gives CDR1 SGHRS, CDR2 YFSETQ. V was clipped by 1 base and J by 3 bases, with 9 bases between them. This CDR3 is CASSLSLETDTQYF. The CDR3 nucleotides read TGCGCCAGCAGCTTGTCGCTAGAGACAGATACGCAGTATTTT. The complete variable domain, with remaining parts taken from reference TRBV5-1 and TRBJ2-3, reads KAGVTQTPRYLIKTRGQQVTLSCSPISGHRSVSWYQQTPGQGLQFLFEYFSETQRNKGNFPGRFSGRQFSNSRSEMNVSTLELGDSALYLCASSLSLETDTQYFGPGTRLTVL.

The chain has TRBV27 and TRBJ2-7, with D perhaps TRBD1 (6 bases). Germline lookup yields CDR1 MNHEY and CDR2 SMNVEV (reference sequence). V was clipped by 2 bases and J by 3 bases, with 11 bases between them. The CDR3 is 14 amino acids. The CDR3 sequence: CASSLRDTSYEQYF. CDR3 DNA: TGTGCCAGCAGTTTAAGGGACACCAGCTACGAGCAGTACTTC.

The V and J genes are TRBV29-1 and TRBJ1-5; unclear D gene. Trimming took off 4 bases at V and 2 bases at J, with 12 bases between the two ends. Germline V CDR1 and CDR2: SQVTM, ANQGSEA. The CDR3 is 14 amino acids. The CDR3 spells CSVVSGFGNQPQHF. The CDR3 coding sequence is TGCAGCGTTGTCTCCGGATTTGGCAATCAGCCCCAGCATTTT.

This clone occurred once. The chain couples TRBV5-1 to TRBJ1-2, with D maybe TRBD1 (5 bases). Trimming took off 5 bases at V and 6 bases at J, with 17 bases between the two ends. Germline V gene data show CDR1 as SGHRS and CDR2 as YFSETQ. The CDR3 totals 14 residues. The CDR3 reads CASSWVPGKDGYTF. CDR3 DNA: TGCGCCAGCAGTTGGGTGCCAGGGAAGGATGGCTACACCTTC.